These T cell receptor beta chains were read from a single sample in a study of T cell repertoires in cytomegalovirus infection. TCRdb re-called the reads through MiXCR, storing one row per CDR3 protein. Of around 750,000 distinct CDR3 sequences in the sample, 30% to 35% were seen once. For these TCRs, the target antigens are not known. The input for sequencing was cultured CD8+ T cells from PBMCs, taken from culture after CMV antigen stimulation. Every receptor here comes from a human donor in good health (CMV status not recorded). Some clones in this sample may be carry-over from other donors' samples. Both conserved end residues are part of each CDR3. D genes are given only for firm matches. Clone size is stated in some rows and not others, as once, few, many or a class when expanded.

clone_size	v_call	j_call	d_call	cdr3_aa
.	TRBV6-6	TRBJ2-1	TRBD2	CASSFWTSGVYNEQFF
.	TRBV14	TRBJ1-4	.	CASSQDRVKLFF
.	TRBV6-9	TRBJ1-5	.	CASRGQMQPQHF
.	TRBV11-3	TRBJ1-2	.	CASSLDPRIGRGCPYTF
few	TRBV12-3/TRBV12-4	TRBJ2-1	TRBD2	CASITETSHARAEQFF
many	TRBV7-2	TRBJ2-7	TRBD1	CASSLGAGGLFYEQYF
.	TRBV19	TRBJ1-2	.	CASSILTYGANYGYTF
.	TRBV5-1	TRBJ2-1	TRBD1	CASSNRDRVVDEQFF
few	TRBV6-1	TRBJ2-1	.	CASSEVPTELSLFF
.	TRBV4-1	TRBJ1-1	.	CASSQVSKPTNTEAYF
.	TRBV7-6	TRBJ2-2	.	CASTLTEGNTGELFF
.	TRBV4-1	TRBJ2-1	.	CASSQDQGRYNEQFF
many	TRBV6-1	TRBJ2-1	TRBD2	CASSERGNSYNEQFF
.	TRBV27	TRBJ2-1	TRBD1	CASSSGQGRTYNEQFF
many	TRBV7-6	TRBJ1-6	.	CASSLSRSGVFVDSPLHF
.	TRBV6-6	TRBJ2-1	TRBD2	CASSYVRGLADISYNEQFF
few	TRBV15	TRBJ2-1	.	CATSRDPGLGNEQFF
few	TRBV12-5	TRBJ2-7	.	CASGDREQYF
few	TRBV6-2/TRBV6-3	TRBJ2-5	TRBD2	CASSLLLAGFSETQYF
.	TRBV20-1	TRBJ2-7	.	CSAPQESSSYEQYF
few	TRBV12-3/TRBV12-4	TRBJ2-7	.	CASSLEGRSYEQYF
.	TRBV27	TRBJ1-6	.	CASSPPPSYNSPLHF
.	TRBV6-6	TRBJ2-5	.	CASSYGTMETQYF
few	TRBV19	TRBJ2-3	TRBD1	CASSITGGAKDTQYF
.	TRBV7-9	TRBJ2-7	TRBD1	CASSSEDRGDYYEQYF
few	TRBV7-9	TRBJ2-3	.	CASSASQGSRTDTQYF
.	TRBV27	TRBJ1-2	TRBD1	CASSLTGTGDGFYGYTF
.	TRBV14	TRBJ1-1	.	CASSHLRGLVPEAFF
.	TRBV2	TRBJ2-2	.	CASSGKGNTGELFF
few	TRBV6-1	TRBJ2-3	.	CASRRDESDTQYF
few	TRBV7-8	TRBJ2-7	.	CASSLPIANSYEQYF
.	TRBV7-8	TRBJ1-1	.	CASTLRVHSNTEAFF
few	TRBV27	TRBJ2-7	TRBD1	CASSLGTGPFNEQYF
few	TRBV5-1	TRBJ1-2	.	CASSLGWGEEGYGYTF
.	TRBV7-9	TRBJ2-3	TRBD1	CASSRPDRGVTDTQYF
.	TRBV19	TRBJ2-1	.	CASSIAADNEQFF
few	TRBV10-1	TRBJ1-2	TRBD1	CASSENTGVHDGGYTF
.	TRBV9	TRBJ1-5	.	CASSVGQANNQPQHF
.	TRBV5-6	TRBJ1-5	TRBD1	CASSSDRGNNQPQHF
.	TRBV7-2	TRBJ2-1	.	CASSPAPASRGWYEQFF
few	TRBV14	TRBJ2-7	TRBD2	CASSQVSGAYEQYF
.	TRBV12-3/TRBV12-4	TRBJ2-1	TRBD2	CASRIAGGPYNEQFF
few	TRBV20-1	TRBJ1-2	.	CSARGRDDYGYTF
few	TRBV27	TRBJ2-1	.	CASSFKAVNEQFF
few	TRBV7-9	TRBJ1-1	TRBD1	CASSLGVGGVNEAFF
many	TRBV7-2	TRBJ2-1	.	CASSLFKDNEQFF
.	TRBV7-9	TRBJ1-1	.	CASSLVAPNTEAFF
few	TRBV14	TRBJ1-2	.	CASGEANYGYTF
.	TRBV11-2	TRBJ2-4	TRBD1	CASGWTGSSIQYF
.	TRBV3-1	TRBJ2-7	.	CASSQERHPSYEQYF
many	TRBV7-8	TRBJ2-2	TRBD2	CASSPLRAGGPNGELFF
.	TRBV6-1	TRBJ1-1	.	CASSEEGVGGTEAFF
.	TRBV28	TRBJ1-4	.	CVSSGVDTAREKLFF
few	TRBV6-2/TRBV6-3	TRBJ2-2	.	CASTPTETGELFF
.	TRBV4-3	TRBJ2-3	.	CASSQGGGAENTQYF
many	TRBV7-9	TRBJ1-4	.	CASSLAGDEKLFF
.	TRBV14	TRBJ2-5	.	CASSQDHRGGLGETQYF
.	TRBV7-9	TRBJ1-4	.	CAQESAANEKLFF